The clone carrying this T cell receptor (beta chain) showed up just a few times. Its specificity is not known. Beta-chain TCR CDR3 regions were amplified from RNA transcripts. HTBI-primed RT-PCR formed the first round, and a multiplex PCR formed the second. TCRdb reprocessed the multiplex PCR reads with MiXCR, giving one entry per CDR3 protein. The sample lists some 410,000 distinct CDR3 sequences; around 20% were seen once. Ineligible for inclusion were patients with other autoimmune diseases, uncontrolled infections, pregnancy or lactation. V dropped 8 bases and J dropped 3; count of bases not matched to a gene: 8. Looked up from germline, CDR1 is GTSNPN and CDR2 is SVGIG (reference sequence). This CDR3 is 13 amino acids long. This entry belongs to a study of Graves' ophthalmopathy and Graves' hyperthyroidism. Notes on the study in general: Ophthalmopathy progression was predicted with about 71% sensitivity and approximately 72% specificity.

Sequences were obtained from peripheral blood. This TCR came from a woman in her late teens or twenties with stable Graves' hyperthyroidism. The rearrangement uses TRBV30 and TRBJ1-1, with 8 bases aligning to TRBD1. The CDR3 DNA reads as TGTGCCCATAGGACAGGGTTGTACACTGAAGCTTTCTTT. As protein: CAHRTGLYTEAFF.